Below are 2 T cell receptor beta chains sequenced from a single sample in a study of neurological immune-mediated disorders (dated by TCRdb to the late 2010s). Reading the label with the study, this specimen's time point is: technical triplicate 2. The library was produced with 5' RACE. The listed sequencing device is Illumina HiSeq 2500. TCRdb reanalyzed the raw reads on its own, using fastp at Q25 for trimming and MiXCR for clone calling, and kept in-frame beta chains. A single entry per CDR3 protein holds the most common genes and DNA from its merged rows. Within this sample are about 55,000 distinct CDR3 sequences, with less than 25% of them counted one time only. The ten largest clones represent roughly 4.6% of the sample. Sequencing input: PBMCs. These receptors were taken from a man aged 60 to 69 with HTLV-1-associated myelopathy (HAM/TSP).

This clonotype was recorded at least ten times. This chain links TRBV18 with TRBJ2-5; D perhaps matches TRBD1 (6 bases). The CDR3 is made up of 15 amino acids. V was shortened by 5 bases and J by 0 bases, with 13 bases between the two germline ends. Germline V gene lookup returns CDR1 KGHSH and CDR2 LQKENI. The DNA for the CDR3 is TGTGCCAGCTCATCTCAGCAGGGGAACCAAGAGACCCAGTACTTC. Its translation is CASSSQQGNQETQYF.

The rearrangement links TRBV3-1 to TRBJ2-3; D may correspond to TRBD1 or TRBD2 (5 bases each). Germline V lookup: CDR1 LGHDT, CDR2 YNNKEL (reference sequence). CDR3 length: 13 amino acids. The V end was cut by 7 bases, the J end by 7 bases, with 15 bases between. The DNA of the CDR3 is TGTGCCAGCAACGCACCCGGGACGAATACGCAGTATTTT. Amino acid sequence: CASNAPGTNTQYF.